The rows below give T cell receptor beta chains drawn from one sample of a study of T cells in pancreatic ductal adenocarcinoma. The method was immunoSEQ multiplex PCR; TCRdb's version includes in-frame clones alone and lacks a portion of them. The table shows approximately 97,000 clones, with roughly 96% occurring only once. Material: PBMCs. The receptors were gathered from a human donor with pancreatic ductal adenocarcinoma. Each CDR3 is given with its conserved first and last residue. D genes are given only for firm matches. Rows may omit the clone size; those that give it use once, few, many or a size class.

D gene	CDR3 length	J gene	V gene	clone size	CDR3 protein	CDR3 DNA
TRBD1	15	TRBJ2-1	TRBV7-3	-	CASSTGGQGFHEQFF	TGTGCCAGCAGCACCGGCGGACAGGGGTTTCATGAGCAGTTCTTC
-	15	TRBJ2-2	TRBV7-3	-	CASSFGGPNTGELFF	TGTGCCAGCAGCTTTGGCGGGCCGAACACCGGGGAGCTGTTTTTT
-	15	TRBJ2-7	TRBV18	-	CASSPDSLFAYEQYF	TGTGCCAGCTCACCTGACAGTCTTTTCGCCTACGAGCAGTACTTC
TRBD2	17	TRBJ2-2	TRBV7-2	-	CASSSTGGGYGVWELFF	TGTGCCAGCAGCTCTACGGGAGGAGGGTACGGGGTCTGGGAGCTGTTTTTT
TRBD2	16	TRBJ2-1	TRBV11-1	-	CASSLRAGSSYNEQFF	TGTGCCAGCAGCTTGCGAGCGGGGAGCTCCTACAATGAGCAGTTCTTC
TRBD2	16	TRBJ2-7	TRBV4-3	-	CASSFGTSGSPYEQYF	TGCGCCAGCAGCTTCGGGACTAGCGGGAGCCCCTACGAGCAGTACTTC
TRBD2	17	TRBJ2-2	TRBV10-3	-	CAISATGLAANTGELFF	TGTGCCATCAGTGCCACCGGACTAGCGGCGAACACCGGGGAGCTGTTTTTT
-	15	TRBJ1-4	TRBV1	-	CTSRPRTGINEKLFF	TGCACCAGCAGGCCACGCACAGGGATTAATGAAAAACTGTTTTTT
-	14	TRBJ2-5	TRBV6-1	once	CASSGSGGKETQYF	TGTGCCAGCAGTGGGTCGGGCGGGAAGGAGACCCAGTACTTC
TRBD1	14	TRBJ1-1	TRBV2	-	CASSGGQGVVGAFF	TGTGCCAGCAGTGGGGGACAGGGGGTCGTTGGAGCTTTCTTT
TRBD1	17	TRBJ2-7	TRBV29-1	once	CSVESTPTGGVTYEQYF	TGCAGCGTTGAGAGTACCCCCACAGGGGGAGTAACCTACGAGCAGTACTTC
TRBD1	15	TRBJ2-7	TRBV6-5	-	CASSFLGTDLYEQYF	TGTGCCAGCAGCTTCTTAGGGACAGACCTTTACGAGCAGTACTTC
TRBD1	18	TRBJ2-4	TRBV4-1	once	CASSQGRTGGLAKNIQYF	TGCGCCAGCAGCCAAGGTCGGACAGGGGGTTTAGCCAAAAACATTCAGTACTTC
-	16	TRBJ1-4	TRBV28	-	CASSIGRGATNEKLFF	TGTGCCAGCAGTATAGGACGGGGAGCAACTAATGAAAAACTGTTTTTT
TRBD1	16	TRBJ1-2	TRBV18	once	CASSPPGTGDGYGYTF	TGTGCCAGCTCGCCCCCCGGGACAGGGGACGGCTATGGCTACACCTTC
TRBD1	18	TRBJ1-1	TRBV5-1	-	CASSPLPGQGTSYTEAFF	TGCGCCAGCAGCCCCCTCCCCGGACAGGGGACCTCTTACACTGAAGCTTTCTTT
-	14	TRBJ2-7	TRBV29-1	once	CSILDSRLPREQYF	TGCAGCATCTTGGACTCCCGGCTCCCCCGAGAGCAGTACTTC
TRBD1	15	TRBJ2-7	TRBV29-1	-	CSVEKGQGVGYEQYF	TGCAGCGTTGAAAAGGGACAGGGGGTGGGCTACGAGCAGTACTTC
-	16	TRBJ2-6	TRBV7-8	-	CASSFRQGLGANVLTF	TGTGCCAGCAGCTTTAGGCAGGGGCTGGGGGCCAACGTCCTGACTTTC
-	14	TRBJ2-3	TRBV28	once	CASSSRTSTDTQYF	TGTGCCAGCAGTTCCCGGACTAGCACAGATACGCAGTATTTT
-	12	TRBJ2-5	TRBV29-1	-	CSVVVAQETQYF	TGCAGCGTTGTAGTCGCCCAAGAGACCCAGTACTTC
-	13	TRBJ1-1	TRBV5-1	-	CASSLLRQAEAFF	TGCGCCAGCAGCTTACTTAGACAGGCTGAAGCTTTCTTT